The entry below describes one TCR beta chain. Its antigen is undetermined. Germline V CDR1 and CDR2: MNHEY, SVGAGI. The CDR3 spans 13 residues. V was clipped by 7 bases and J by 5 bases; unmatched bases: 7. These data come from a study of T cell responses to AZD1222 COVID-19 vaccine. Whole-study results and caveats: Spike-specific TCR breadth and depth were elevated following two AZD1222 doses. Spike was spanned by vaccine-associated CD4 TCRs, which were dominant at 160-218 and 743-854. Repertoire samples came only from after the peak T cell response.

Sequenced by immunoSEQ multiplex PCR; TCRdb stores in-frame clones only, minus some. The table shows nearly 90,000 clones, with just over 85% occurring only once. The TCR originated in an adult in good health. Sequences were derived from peripheral blood, sampled on day 0 of MenACWY control vaccination. The gene calls are TRBV6-5 and TRBJ2-5; 7 nucleotides match TRBD1. CDR3 coding DNA: TGTGCCAGCACCTCTACAGGGGTTGAGACCCAGTACTTC. Encoded protein: CASTSTGVETQYF.